The clone carrying this T cell receptor beta chain was detected ten times or more. What it binds is not known. The iRepertoire nested amplicon-rescue multiplex PCR amplified TCR alpha and beta CDR3s from RNA. MiXCR, run by TCRdb on the multiplex PCR reads, gives a single entry per CDR3 protein. Counted here are tens of thousands of distinct CDR3 sequences, 20% to 25% occurring once; the ten biggest clones make up 5.5% to 7.5%. This record comes from a study of glioma-infiltrating T cells. Overall study findings and caveats: Above-expected tissue-blood divergence occurred in all gliomas, most in low-grade ones.

Trimming removed 3 bases at V and 4 bases at J, with 3 bases between. This CDR3 region has 11 residues. The chain has TRBV12-3 or TRBV12-4 and TRBJ2-5; D is undetermined. The clonotype comes from a human donor with low-grade glioma or glioblastoma, undergoing nonglioma brain surgery, or in good health (not recorded which). Sequences were obtained from glioma tissue, nonneoplastic brain tissue, or PBMCs (not recorded which). Here the CDR3 reads CASSFRETQYF. CDR3 sequence (DNA): TGTGCCAGCAGTTTTCGAGAGACCCAGTACTTC.